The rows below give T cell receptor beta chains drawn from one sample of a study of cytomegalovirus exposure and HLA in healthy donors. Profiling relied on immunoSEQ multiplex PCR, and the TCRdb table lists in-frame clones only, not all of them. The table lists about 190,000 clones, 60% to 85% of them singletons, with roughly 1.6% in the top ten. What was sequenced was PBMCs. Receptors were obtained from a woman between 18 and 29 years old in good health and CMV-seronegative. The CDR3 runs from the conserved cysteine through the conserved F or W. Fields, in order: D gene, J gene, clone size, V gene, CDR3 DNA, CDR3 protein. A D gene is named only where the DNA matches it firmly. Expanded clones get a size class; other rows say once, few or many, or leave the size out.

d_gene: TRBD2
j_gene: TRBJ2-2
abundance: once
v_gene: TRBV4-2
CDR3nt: TGTGCCAGCAGCCAGTTACTAGCGGGAGAGGCCGGGGAGCTGTTTTTT
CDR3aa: CASSQLLAGEAGELFF

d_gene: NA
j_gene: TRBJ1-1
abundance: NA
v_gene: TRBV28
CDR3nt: TGTGCCAGCAGAACGGAGAAGGAGACGAACACTGAAGCTTTCTTT
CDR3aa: CASRTEKETNTEAFF

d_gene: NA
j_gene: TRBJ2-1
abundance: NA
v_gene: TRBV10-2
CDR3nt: TGCGCCAGCAGGAAGATAGGAGTGAACAATGAGCAGTTCTTC
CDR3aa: CASRKIGVNNEQFF

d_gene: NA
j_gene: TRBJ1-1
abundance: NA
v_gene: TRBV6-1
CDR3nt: TGTGCCAGCAGGCGGGGCGTAGGGACTGAAGCTTTCTTT
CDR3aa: CASRRGVGTEAFF

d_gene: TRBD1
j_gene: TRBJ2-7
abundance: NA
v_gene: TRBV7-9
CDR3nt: TGTGCCAGCAGCTACGACAGGGGGGCCTACGAGCAGTACTTC
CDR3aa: CASSYDRGAYEQYF

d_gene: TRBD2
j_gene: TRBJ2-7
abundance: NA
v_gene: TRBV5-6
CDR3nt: TGTGCCAGCAGCTCTAGCGGGAGGGCCCACGAGCAGTACTTC
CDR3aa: CASSSSGRAHEQYF

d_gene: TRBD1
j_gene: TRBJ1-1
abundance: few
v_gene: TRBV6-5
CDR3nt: TGTGCCAGCAGCCCCGGACAGGTGGGCACTGAAGCTTTCTTT
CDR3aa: CASSPGQVGTEAFF

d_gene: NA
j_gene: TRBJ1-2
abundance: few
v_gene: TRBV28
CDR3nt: TGTGCCAGCAGCATTTTATGGCTCAGGGGAGTGGATGGCTACACCTTC
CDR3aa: CASSILWLRGVDGYTF

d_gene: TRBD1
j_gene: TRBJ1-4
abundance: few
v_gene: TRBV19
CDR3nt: TGTGCCAGTAGTATGGACAGGGGGCGACTGTTTTTT
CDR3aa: CASSMDRGRLFF

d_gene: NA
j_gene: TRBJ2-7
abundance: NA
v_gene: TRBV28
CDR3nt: TGTGCCCACAAACGGACTGGTTCCTACGAGCAGTACTTC
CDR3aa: CAHKRTGSYEQYF

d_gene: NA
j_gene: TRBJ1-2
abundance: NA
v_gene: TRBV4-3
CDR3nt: TGCGCCAGCAGCCAAGGTACAGGAACTAACTATGGCTACACCTTC
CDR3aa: CASSQGTGTNYGYTF

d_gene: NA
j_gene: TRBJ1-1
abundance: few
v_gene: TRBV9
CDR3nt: TGTGCCAGCAGCCCCGAGGAGACAGGTTCGAACACTGAAGCTTTCTTT
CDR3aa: CASSPEETGSNTEAFF

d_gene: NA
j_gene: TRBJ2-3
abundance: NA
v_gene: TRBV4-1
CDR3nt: TGCGCCAGCAGCACATTGAGGGGGGGTAGCACAGATACGCAGTATTTT
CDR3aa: CASSTLRGGSTDTQYF

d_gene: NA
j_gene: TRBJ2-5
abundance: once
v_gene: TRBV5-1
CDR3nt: TGCGCCAGCAGCTTGGCCGGTGAGACCCAGTACTTC
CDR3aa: CASSLAGETQYF

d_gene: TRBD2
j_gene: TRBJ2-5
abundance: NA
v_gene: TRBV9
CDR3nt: TGTGCCAGCAGCGTAGCCGGGGGGGGTGCTCAAGAGACCCAGTACTTC
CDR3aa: CASSVAGGGAQETQYF

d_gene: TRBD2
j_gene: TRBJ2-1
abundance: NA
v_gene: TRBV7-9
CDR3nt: TGTGCCAGCAGCCCCGGACTAGCGGACTACAATGAGCAGTTCTTC
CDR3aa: CASSPGLADYNEQFF

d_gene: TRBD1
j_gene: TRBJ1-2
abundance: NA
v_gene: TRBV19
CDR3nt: TGTGCCAGTAGAGAGGGGGCGAGAGGCTACACCTTC
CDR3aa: CASREGARGYTF

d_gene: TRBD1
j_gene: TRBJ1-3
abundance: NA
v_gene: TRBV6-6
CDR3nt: TGTGCCAGCAAGGAGACAGGGGATCAAGGAAACACCATATATTTT
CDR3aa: CASKETGDQGNTIYF

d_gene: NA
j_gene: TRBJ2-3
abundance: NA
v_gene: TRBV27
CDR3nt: TGTGCCAGCCGGCCACAGGGACCCACAGATACGCAGTATTTT
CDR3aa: CASRPQGPTDTQYF

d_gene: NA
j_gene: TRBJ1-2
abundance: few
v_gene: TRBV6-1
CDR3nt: TGTGCCAGCAGTGAAGCTCCCGGGACTAGCCGTGGCTACACCTTC
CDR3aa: CASSEAPGTSRGYTF

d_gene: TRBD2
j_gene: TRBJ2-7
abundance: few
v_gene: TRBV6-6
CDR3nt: TGTGCCAGCAGTTACACTAGCGGGAACTACGAGCAGTACTTC
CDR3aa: CASSYTSGNYEQYF

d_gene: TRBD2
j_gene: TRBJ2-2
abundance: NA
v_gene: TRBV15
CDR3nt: TGTGCCACCAGCAGAGTAAGGACTAGCGAGCACCCCGAGAACACCGGGGAGCTGTTTTTT
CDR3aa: CATSRVRTSEHPENTGELFF

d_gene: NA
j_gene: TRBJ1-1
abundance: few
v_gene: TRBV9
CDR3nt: TGTGCCAGCAGCATGAAACGGCATGACATGAACACTGAAGCTTTCTTT
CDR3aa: CASSMKRHDMNTEAFF